This T cell receptor beta chain derives from a study of blood T cell repertoires in COVID-19. About the research overall: Samples of COVID-19 (acute and convalescent) were obtained from the United States, Italy and Spain. The cDNA or gDNA used as material had been derived from T cells, B-cell-depleted T cells, or PBMCs.

This CDR3 comprises 14 residues. The germline V gene encodes CDR1 MNHEY and CDR2 SVGEGT. V was shortened by 5 bases and J by 1 base, with 11 bases between the two germline ends. In the authors' workflow: Scientists estimated how many nucleated cells there were by amplifying reference gene primers. The data were produced by immunoSEQ multiplex PCR, yet TCRdb's version contains in-frame clones alone and is incomplete. V and J calls and clone size are copied from that table; D and trimming were computed from the DNA. Of 100,000 to 150,000 clones listed, less than 90% were seen once; the top ten hold around 6.3%. This clone showed up just once.

The V and J genes are TRBV6-2 or TRBV6-3 and TRBJ1-1; a possible D gene is TRBD1 (5 bases). The TCR sequence derives from a man older than 75 with active or convalescent COVID-19. The material sequenced was peripheral blood. The CDR3 coding sequence is TGTGCCAGCAGTCCCCCGGGGGGGAACACTGAAGCTTTCTTT. This codes for CASSPPGGNTEAFF.